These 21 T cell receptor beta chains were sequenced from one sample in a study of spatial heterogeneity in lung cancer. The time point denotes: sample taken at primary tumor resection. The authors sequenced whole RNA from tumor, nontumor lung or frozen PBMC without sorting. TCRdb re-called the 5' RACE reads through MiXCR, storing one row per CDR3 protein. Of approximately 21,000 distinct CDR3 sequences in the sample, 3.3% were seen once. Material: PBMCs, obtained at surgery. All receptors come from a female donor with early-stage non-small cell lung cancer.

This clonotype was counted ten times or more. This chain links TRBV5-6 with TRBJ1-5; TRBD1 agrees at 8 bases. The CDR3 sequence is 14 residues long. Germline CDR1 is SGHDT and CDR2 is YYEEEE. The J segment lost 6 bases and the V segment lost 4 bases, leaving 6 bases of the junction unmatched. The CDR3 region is CASSLWTGTQPQHF. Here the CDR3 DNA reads TGTGCCAGCAGCCTCTGGACAGGGACTCAGCCCCAGCATTTT.

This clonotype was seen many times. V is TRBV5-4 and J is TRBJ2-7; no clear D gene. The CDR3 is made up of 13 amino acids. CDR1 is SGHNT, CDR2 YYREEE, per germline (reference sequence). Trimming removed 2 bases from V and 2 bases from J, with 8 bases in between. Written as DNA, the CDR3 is TGTGCCAGCAGCTTCGCCCCTACCTACGAGCAGTACTTC. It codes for CASSFAPTYEQYF.

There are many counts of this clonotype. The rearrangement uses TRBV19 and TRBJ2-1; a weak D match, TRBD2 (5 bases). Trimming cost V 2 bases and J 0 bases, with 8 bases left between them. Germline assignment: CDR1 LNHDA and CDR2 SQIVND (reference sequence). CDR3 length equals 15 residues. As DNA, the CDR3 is TGTGCCAGTAGTATACGGGGAAGCTCCTACAATGAGCAGTTCTTC. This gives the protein CASSIRGSSYNEQFF. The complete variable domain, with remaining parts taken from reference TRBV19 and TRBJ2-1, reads DGGITQSPKYLFRKEGQNVTLSCEQNLNHDAMYWYRQDPGQGLRLIYYSQIVNDFQKGDIAEGYSVSREKKESFPLTVTSAQKNPTAFYLCASSIRGSSYNEQFFGPGTRLTVL.

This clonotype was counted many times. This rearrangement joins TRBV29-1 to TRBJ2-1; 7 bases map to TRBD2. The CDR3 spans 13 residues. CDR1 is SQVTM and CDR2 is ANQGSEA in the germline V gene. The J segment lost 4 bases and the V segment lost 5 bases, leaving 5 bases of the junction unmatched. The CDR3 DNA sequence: TGCAGCGTTTTGGCGGGAGTTTACAATGAGCAGTTCTTC. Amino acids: CSVLAGVYNEQFF.

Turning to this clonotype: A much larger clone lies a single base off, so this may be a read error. This CDR3 reads CASSLMAEAQPQHF. In nucleotides, the CDR3 is TGTGCCAGCAGCTTAATGGCAGAGGCTCAGCCCCAGCATTTT. The rearrangement joins TRBV5-5 to TRBJ1-5; D not resolved. Germline V gene lookup returns CDR1 SGHKS and CDR2 YYEKEE (reference sequence). V was pared by 2 bases and J by 6 bases, with 12 bases between. CDR3 length: 14 residues.

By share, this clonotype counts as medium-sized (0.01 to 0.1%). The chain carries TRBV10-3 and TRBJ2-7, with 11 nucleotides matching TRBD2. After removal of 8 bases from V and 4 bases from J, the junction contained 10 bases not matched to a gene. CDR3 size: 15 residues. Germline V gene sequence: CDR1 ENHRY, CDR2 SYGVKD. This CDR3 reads CAIGLAGGEGYEQYF. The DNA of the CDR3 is TGTGCCATCGGGCTAGCGGGAGGAGAGGGATACGAGCAGTACTTC.

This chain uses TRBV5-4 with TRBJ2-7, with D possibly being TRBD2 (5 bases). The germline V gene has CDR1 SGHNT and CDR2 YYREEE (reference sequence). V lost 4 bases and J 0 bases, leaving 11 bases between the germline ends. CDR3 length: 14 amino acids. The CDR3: CASSDGRASYEQYF. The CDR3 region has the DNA TGTGCCAGCAGCGACGGGCGGGCCTCCTACGAGCAGTACTTC.

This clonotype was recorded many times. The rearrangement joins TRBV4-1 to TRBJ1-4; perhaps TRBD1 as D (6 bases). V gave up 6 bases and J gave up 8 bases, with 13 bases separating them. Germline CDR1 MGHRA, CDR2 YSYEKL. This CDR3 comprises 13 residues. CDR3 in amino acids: CASRETGGEKLFF. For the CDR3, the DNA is TGCGCCAGCAGGGAGACAGGAGGGGAAAAACTGTTTTTT.

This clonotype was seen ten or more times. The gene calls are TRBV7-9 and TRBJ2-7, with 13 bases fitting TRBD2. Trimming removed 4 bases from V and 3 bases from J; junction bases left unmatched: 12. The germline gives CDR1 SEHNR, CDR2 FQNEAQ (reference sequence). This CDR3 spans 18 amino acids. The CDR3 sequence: CASSSGLAGALTIYEQYF. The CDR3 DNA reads TGTGCCAGCAGCTCCGGACTAGCGGGAGCCCTGACTATCTACGAGCAGTACTTC.

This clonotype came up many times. The CDR3 here is CASSPTSGSRYNEQFF. The DNA for the CDR3 is TGTGCCAGCAGCCCGACTAGCGGGAGTCGGTACAATGAGCAGTTCTTC. This rearrangement joins TRBV11-1 to TRBJ2-1; 12 positions agree with TRBD2. This CDR3 has 16 amino acids. V was clipped by 5 bases and J by 4 bases; unmatched bases: 6. Germline V CDR1 and CDR2: SGHAT, FQDESV (reference sequence).

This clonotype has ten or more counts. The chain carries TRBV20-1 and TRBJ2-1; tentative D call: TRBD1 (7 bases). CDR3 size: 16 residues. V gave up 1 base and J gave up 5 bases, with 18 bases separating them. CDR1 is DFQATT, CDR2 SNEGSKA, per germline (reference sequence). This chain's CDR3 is CSARGQGGHLNNEQFF. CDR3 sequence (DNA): TGCAGTGCTAGAGGACAGGGAGGTCATCTCAACAATGAGCAGTTCTTC.

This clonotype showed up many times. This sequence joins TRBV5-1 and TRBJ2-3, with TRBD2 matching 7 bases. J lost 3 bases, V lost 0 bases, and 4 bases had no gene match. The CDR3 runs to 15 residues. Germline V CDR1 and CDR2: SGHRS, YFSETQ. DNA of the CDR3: TGCGCCAGCAGCTTGGGTGCTAGCGGAACAGATACGCAGTATTTT. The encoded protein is CASSLGASGTDTQYF.

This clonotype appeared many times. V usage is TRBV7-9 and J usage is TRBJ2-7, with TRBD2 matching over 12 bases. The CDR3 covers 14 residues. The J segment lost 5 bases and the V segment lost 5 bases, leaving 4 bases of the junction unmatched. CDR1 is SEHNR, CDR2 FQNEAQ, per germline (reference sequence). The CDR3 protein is CASSRLAGVHEQYF. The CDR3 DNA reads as TGTGCCAGCAGCCGACTAGCGGGAGTTCACGAGCAGTACTTC.

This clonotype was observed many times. CDR3 nucleotide sequence: TGTGCCAGTAGCAAACTAGCGGGAGCCAACAATGAGCAGTTCTTC. It is translated as CASSKLAGANNEQFF. The genes are TRBV19 and TRBJ2-1; TRBD2 agrees at 11 bases. CDR1 is LNHDA and CDR2 is SQIVND in the germline V gene (reference sequence). The CDR3 length is 15 residues. V lost 6 bases and J lost 5; bases outside the gene matches: 6.

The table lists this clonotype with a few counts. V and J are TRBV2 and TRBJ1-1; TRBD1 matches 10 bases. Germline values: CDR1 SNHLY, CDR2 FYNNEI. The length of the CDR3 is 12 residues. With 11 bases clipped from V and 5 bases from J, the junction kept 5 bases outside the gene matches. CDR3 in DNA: TGTGCCGGTGGGGGACAGGGGACTGAAGCTTTCTTT. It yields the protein CAGGGQGTEAFF.

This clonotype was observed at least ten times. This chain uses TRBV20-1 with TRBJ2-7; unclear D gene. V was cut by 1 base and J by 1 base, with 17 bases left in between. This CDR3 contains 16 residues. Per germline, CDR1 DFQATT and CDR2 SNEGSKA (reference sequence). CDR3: CSARGPWQEFSYEQYF. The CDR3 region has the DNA TGCAGTGCTAGAGGCCCATGGCAGGAGTTTTCCTACGAGCAGTACTTC.

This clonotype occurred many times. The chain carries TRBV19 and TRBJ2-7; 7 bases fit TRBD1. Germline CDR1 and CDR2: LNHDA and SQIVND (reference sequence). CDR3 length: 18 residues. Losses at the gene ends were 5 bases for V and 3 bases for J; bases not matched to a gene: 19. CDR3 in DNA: TGTGCCAGTAGTGAATATACTCTCCGGGACAGCGAAATCTACGAGCAGTACTTC. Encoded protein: CASSEYTLRDSEIYEQYF.

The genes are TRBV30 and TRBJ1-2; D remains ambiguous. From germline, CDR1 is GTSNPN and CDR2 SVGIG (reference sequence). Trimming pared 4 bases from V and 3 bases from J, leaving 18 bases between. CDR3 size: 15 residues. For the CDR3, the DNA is TGTGCCTGGACTCGATCAAGCCGAACCTACTATGGCTACACCTTC. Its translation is CAWTRSSRTYYGYTF.

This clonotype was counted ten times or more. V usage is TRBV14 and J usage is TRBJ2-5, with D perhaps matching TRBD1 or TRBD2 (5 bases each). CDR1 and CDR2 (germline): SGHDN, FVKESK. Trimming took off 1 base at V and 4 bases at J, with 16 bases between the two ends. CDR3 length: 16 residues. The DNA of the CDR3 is TGTGCCAGCAGCCAAGCCGGGACCCCGGACCGAGAGACCCAGTACTTC. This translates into CASSQAGTPDRETQYF.

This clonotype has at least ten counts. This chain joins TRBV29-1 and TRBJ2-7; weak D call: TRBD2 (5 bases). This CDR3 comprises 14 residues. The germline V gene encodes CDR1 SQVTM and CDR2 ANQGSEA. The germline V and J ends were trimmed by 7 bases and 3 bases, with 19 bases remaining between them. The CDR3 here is CSATSRSRGYEQYF. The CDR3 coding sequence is TGCAGCGCCACCTCCAGGAGCCGGGGCTACGAGCAGTACTTC.

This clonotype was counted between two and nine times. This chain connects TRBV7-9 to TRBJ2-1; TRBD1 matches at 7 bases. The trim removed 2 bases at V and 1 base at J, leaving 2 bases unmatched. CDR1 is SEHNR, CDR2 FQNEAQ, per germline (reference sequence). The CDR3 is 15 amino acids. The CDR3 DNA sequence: TGTGCCAGCAGCTTAAACAGGGGATCCTACAATGAGCAGTTCTTC. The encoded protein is CASSLNRGSYNEQFF.